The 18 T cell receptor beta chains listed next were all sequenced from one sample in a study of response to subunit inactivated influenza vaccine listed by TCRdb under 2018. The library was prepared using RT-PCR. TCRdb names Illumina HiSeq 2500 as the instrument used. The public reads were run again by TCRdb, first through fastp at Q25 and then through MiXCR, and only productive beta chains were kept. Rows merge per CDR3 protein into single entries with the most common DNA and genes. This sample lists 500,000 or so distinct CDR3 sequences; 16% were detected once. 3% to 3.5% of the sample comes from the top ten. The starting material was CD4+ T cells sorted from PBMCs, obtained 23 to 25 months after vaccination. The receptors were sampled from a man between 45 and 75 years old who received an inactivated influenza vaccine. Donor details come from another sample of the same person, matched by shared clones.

For the CDR3, the DNA is TGTGCCAGCAGCTTAGGGGGCGGGGCAGTTAGCGAGCAGTACTTC. It yields the protein CASSLGGGAVSEQYF. The chain combines TRBV7-2 with TRBJ2-7, with D possibly being TRBD2 (6 bases). V lost 1 base to trimming and J lost 6 bases, with 16 bases between them. Germline V gene sequence: CDR1 SGHTA, CDR2 FQGNSA. The CDR3 length is 15 residues.

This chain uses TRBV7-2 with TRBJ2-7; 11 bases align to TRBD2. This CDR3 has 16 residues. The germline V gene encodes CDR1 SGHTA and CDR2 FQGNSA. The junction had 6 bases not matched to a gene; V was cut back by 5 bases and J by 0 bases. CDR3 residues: CASSPASGRFSYEQYF. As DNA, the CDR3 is TGTGCCAGCAGCCCAGCTAGCGGGAGGTTCTCCTACGAGCAGTACTTC.

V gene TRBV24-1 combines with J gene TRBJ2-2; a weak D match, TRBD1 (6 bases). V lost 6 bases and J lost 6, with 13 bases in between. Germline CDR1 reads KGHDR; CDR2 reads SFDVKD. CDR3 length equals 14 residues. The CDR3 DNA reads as TGTGCCACCAGTCAACAGGGTATTCCCGGGGAGCTGTTTTTT. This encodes CATSQQGIPGELFF.

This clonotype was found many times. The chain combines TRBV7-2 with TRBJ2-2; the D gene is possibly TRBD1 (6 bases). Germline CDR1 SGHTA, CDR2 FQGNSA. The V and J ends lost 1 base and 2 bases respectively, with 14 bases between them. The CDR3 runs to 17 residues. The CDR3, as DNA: TGTGCCAGCAGCTTAGTCCCGGGACACCGTAACACCGGGGAGCTGTTTTTT. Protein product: CASSLVPGHRNTGELFF.

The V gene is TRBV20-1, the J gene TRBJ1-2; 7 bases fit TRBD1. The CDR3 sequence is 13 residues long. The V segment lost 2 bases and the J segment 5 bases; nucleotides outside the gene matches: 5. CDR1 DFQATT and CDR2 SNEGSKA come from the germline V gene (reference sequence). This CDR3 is CSARNDRDYGYTF. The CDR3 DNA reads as TGCAGTGCTAGAAACGACAGGGATTATGGCTACACCTTC.

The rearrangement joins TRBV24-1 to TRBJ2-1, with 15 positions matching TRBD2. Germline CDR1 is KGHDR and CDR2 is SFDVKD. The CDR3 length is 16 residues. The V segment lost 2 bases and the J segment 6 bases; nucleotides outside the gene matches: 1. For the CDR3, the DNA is TGTGCCACCAGTGATTGGGGACTAGCGGGAGGCAATGAGCAGTTCTTC. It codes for CATSDWGLAGGNEQFF.

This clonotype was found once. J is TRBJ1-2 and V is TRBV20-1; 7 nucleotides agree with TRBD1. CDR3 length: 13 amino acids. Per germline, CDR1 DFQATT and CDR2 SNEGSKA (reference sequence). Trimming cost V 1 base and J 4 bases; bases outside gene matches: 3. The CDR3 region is CSARARQGYGYTF. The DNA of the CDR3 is TGCAGTGCTAGAGCCCGACAGGGCTATGGCTACACCTTC.

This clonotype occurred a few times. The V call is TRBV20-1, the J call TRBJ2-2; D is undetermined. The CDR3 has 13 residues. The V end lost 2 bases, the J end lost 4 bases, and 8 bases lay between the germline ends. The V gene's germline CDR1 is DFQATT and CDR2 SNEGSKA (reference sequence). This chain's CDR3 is CSARKVSTGELFF. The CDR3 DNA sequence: TGCAGTGCTAGAAAAGTTTCCACCGGGGAGCTGTTTTTT.

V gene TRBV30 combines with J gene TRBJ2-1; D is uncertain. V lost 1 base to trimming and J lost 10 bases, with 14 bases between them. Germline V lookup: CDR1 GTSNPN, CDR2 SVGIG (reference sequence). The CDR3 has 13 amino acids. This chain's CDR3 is CAWSAGVFGEQFF. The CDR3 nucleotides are TGTGCCTGGAGTGCTGGGGTATTCGGGGAGCAGTTCTTC. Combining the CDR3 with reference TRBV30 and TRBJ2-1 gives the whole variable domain SQTIHQWPATLVQPVGSPLSLECTVEGTSNPNLYWYRQAAGRGLQLLFYSVGIGQISSEVPQNLSASRPQDRQFILSSKKLLLSDSGFYLCAWSAGVFGEQFFGPGTRLTVL.

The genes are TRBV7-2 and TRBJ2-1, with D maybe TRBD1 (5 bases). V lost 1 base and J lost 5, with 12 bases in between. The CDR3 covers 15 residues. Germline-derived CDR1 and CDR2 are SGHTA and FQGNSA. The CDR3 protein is CASSLGGQRNNEQFF. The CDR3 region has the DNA TGTGCCAGCAGCTTAGGGGGCCAGAGGAACAATGAGCAGTTCTTC. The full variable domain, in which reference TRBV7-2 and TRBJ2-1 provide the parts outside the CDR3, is GAGVSQSPSNKVTEKGKDVELRCDPISGHTALYWYRQSLGQGLEFLIYFQGNSAPDKSGLPSDRFSAERTGGSVSTLTIQRTQQEDSAVYLCASSLGGQRNNEQFFGPGTRLTVL.

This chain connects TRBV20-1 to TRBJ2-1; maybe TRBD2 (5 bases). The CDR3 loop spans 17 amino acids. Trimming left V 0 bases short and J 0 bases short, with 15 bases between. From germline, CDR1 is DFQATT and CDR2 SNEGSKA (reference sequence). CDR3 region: CSARDRRNRGSYNEQFF. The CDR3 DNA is TGCAGTGCTAGAGATCGCCGGAACCGGGGCTCCTACAATGAGCAGTTCTTC.

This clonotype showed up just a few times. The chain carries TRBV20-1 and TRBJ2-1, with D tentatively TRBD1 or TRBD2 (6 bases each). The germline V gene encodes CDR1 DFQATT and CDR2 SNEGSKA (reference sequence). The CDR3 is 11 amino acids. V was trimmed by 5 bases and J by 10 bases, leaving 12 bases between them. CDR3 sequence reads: CSAGRGREQFF. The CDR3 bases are TGCAGTGCTGGCCGGGGGCGGGAGCAGTTCTTC.

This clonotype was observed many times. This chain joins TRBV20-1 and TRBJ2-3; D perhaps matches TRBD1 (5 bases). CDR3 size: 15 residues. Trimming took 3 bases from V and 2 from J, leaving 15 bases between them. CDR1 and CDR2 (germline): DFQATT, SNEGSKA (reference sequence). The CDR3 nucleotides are TGCAGTGCTAGTTACAGGCTCCAGACCACAGATACGCAGTATTTT. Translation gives CSASYRLQTTDTQYF.

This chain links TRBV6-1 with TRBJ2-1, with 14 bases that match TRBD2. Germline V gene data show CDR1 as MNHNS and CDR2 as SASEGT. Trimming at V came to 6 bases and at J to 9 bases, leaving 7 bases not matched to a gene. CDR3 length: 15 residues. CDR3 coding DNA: TGTGCCAGCAGCAAGGGACTAGCGGGAGTCGGTGAGCAGTTCTTC. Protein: CASSKGLAGVGEQFF.

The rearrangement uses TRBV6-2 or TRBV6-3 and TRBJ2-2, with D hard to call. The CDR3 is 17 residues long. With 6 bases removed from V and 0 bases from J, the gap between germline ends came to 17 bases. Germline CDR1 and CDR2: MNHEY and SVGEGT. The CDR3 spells CASSDVYTYANTGELFF. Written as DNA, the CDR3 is TGTGCCAGCAGCGACGTGTACACCTACGCGAACACCGGGGAGCTGTTTTTT.

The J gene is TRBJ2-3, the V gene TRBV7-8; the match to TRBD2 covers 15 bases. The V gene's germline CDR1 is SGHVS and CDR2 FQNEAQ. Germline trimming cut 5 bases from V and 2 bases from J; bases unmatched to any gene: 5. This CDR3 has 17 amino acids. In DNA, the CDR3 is TGTGCCAGCAGCCCAGGACTAGCGGGGGGGCCCACAGATACGCAGTATTTT. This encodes CASSPGLAGGPTDTQYF. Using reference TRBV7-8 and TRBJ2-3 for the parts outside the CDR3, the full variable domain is GAGVSQSPRYKVAKRGQDVALRCDPISGHVSLFWYQQALGQGPEFLTYFQNEAQLDKSGLPSDRFFAERPEGSVSTLKIQRTQQEDSAVYLCASSPGLAGGPTDTQYFGPGTRLTVL.

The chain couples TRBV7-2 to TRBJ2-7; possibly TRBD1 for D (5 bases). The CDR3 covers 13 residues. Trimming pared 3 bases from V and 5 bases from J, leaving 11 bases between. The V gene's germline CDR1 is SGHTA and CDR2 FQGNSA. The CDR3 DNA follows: TGTGCCAGCAGCTTTGTCAGGGAAAACGAGCAGTACTTC. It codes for CASSFVRENEQYF.

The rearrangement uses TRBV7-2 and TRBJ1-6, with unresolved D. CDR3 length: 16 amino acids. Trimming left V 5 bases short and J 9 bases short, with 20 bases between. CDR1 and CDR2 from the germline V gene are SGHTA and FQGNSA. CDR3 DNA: TGTGCCAGCAGCCCTAGGGTGTTGGATAATCGTTCACCCCTCCACTTT. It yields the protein CASSPRVLDNRSPLHF.